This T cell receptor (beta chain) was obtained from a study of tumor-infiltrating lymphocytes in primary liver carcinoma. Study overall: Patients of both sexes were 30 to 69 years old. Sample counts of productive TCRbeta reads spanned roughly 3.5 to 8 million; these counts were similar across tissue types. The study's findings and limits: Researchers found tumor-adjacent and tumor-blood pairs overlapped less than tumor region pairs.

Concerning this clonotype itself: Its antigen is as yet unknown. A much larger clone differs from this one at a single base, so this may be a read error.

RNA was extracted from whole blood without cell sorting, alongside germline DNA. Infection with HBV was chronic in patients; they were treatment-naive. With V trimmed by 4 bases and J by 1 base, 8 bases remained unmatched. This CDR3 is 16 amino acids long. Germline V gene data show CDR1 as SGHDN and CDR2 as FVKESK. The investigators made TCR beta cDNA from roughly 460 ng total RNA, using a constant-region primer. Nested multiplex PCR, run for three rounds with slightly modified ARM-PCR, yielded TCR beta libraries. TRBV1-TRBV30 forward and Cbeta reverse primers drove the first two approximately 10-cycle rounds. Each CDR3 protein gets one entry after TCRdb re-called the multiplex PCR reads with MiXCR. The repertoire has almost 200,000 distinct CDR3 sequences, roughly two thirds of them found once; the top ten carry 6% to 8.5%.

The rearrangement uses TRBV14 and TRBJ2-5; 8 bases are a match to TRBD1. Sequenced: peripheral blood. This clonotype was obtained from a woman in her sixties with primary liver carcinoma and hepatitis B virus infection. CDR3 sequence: CASSRTGFRPQETQYF. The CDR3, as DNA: TGTGCCAGCAGCCGGACAGGGTTCCGACCCCAAGAGACCCAGTACTTC.